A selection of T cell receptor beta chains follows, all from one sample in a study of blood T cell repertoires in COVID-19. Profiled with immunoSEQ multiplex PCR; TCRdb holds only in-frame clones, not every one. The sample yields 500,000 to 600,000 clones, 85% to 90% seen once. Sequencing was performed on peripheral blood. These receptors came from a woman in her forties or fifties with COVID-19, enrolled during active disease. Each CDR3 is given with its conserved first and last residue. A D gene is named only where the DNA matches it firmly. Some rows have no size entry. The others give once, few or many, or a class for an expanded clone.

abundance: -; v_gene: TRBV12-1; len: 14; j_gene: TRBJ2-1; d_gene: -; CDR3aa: CASSFGFSVNEQFF; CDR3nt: TGTGCCAGCAGCTTTGGTTTTTCCGTAAATGAGCAGTTCTTC
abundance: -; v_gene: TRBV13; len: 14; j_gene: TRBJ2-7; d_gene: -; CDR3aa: CASGLRSWPYEQYF; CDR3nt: TGTGCCAGCGGACTCAGGTCGTGGCCCTACGAGCAGTACTTC
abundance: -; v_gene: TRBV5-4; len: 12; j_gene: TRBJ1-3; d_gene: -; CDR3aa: CASSLGRDTIYF; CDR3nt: TGTGCCAGCAGCTTGGGTCGTGACACCATATATTTT
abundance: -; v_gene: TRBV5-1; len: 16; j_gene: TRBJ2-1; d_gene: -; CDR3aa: CASSLAGQSSYNEQFF; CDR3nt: TGCGCCAGCAGCTTGGCCGGACAGAGCTCCTACAATGAGCAGTTCTTC
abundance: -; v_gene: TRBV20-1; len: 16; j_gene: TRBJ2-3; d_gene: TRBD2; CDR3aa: CSASGGAGGEADTQYF; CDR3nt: TGCAGTGCTAGTGGGGGCGCGGGGGGCGAGGCAGATACGCAGTATTTT
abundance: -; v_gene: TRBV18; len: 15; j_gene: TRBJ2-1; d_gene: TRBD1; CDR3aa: CASSPELTGFDEQFF; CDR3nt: TGTGCCAGCTCACCGGAACTGACAGGGTTCGATGAGCAGTTCTTC
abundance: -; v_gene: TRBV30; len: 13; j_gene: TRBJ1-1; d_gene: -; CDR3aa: CAWSLNMNTEAFF; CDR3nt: TGTGCCTGGAGTCTTAACATGAACACTGAAGCTTTCTTT
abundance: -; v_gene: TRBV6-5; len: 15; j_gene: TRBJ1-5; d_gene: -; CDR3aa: CASLTEDQSNQPQHF; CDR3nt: TGTGCCAGCCTCACGGAGGACCAAAGCAATCAGCCCCAGCATTTT
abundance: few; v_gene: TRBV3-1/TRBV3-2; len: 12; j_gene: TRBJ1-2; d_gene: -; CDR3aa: CASSQTAYGYTF; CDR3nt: TGTGCCAGCAGCCAAACAGCCTATGGCTACACCTTC
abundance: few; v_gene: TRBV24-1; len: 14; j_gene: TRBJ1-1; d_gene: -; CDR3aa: CAPCSRVAWGEAFF; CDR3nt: TGTGCCCCTTGTAGCAGGGTTGCTTGGGGTGAAGCTTTCTTT
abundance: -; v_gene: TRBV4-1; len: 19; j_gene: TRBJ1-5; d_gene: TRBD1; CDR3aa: CASSPLATGGKYSNQPQHF; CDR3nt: TGCGCCAGCAGCCCCCTGGCGACAGGGGGCAAATATAGCAATCAGCCCCAGCATTTT
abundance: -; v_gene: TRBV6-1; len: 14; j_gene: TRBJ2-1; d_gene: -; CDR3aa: CASSEQGHSYEQFF; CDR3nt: TGTGCCAGCAGTGAGCAGGGCCATAGCTATGAGCAGTTCTTC
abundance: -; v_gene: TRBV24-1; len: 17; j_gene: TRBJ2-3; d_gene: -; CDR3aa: CATSDLRGDTSTDTQYF; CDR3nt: TGTGCCACCAGTGATTTGCGAGGGGACACTAGCACAGATACGCAGTATTTT
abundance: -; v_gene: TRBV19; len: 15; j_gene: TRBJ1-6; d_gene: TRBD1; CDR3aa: CASSPLDRDDAPLHF; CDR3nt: TGTGCCAGTAGTCCCTTAGACAGGGACGATGCACCCCTCCACTTT
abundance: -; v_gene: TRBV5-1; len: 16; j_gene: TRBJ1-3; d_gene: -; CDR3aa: CASSSPQGDSGNTIYF; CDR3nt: TGCGCCAGCAGCTCGCCCCAGGGCGACTCTGGAAACACCATATATTTT
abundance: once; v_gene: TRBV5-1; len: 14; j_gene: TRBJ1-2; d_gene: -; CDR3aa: CASSAWGGPPGYTF; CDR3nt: TGCGCCAGCAGCGCTTGGGGGGGGCCCCCTGGCTACACCTTC
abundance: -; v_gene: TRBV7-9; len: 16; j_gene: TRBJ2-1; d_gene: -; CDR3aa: CASSLVAGTPYNEQFF; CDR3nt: TGTGCCAGCAGCTTAGTTGCGGGGACCCCCTACAATGAGCAGTTCTTC
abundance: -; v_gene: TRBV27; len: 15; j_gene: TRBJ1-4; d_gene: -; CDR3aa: CASSFLPGENEKLFF; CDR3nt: TGTGCCAGCAGTTTTTTACCAGGGGAAAATGAAAAACTGTTTTTT
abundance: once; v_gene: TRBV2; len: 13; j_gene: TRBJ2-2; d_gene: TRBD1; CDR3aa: CASSATGAGELFF; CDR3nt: TGTGCCAGCAGCGCAACAGGGGCGGGGGAGCTGTTTTTT
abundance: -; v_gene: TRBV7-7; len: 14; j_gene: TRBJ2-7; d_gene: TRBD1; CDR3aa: CASSKGQGSSEQYF; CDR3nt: TGTGCCAGCAGCAAAGGACAGGGATCAAGCGAGCAGTACTTC
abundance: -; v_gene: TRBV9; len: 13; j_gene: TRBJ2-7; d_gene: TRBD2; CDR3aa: CASSPGGNYEQYF; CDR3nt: TGTGCCAGCAGCCCGGGGGGAAACTACGAGCAGTACTTC
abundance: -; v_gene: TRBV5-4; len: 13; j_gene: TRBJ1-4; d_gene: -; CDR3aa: CASSLQGSEKLFF; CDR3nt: TGTGCCAGCAGCTTGCAGGGGAGCGAAAAACTGTTTTTT
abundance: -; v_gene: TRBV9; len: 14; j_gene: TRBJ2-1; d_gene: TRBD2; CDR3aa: CASSVSSGVNEQFF; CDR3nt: TGTGCCAGCAGCGTAAGTAGCGGGGTCAATGAGCAGTTCTTC
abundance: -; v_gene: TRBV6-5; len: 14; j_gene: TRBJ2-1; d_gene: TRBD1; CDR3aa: CASRDRPLGNEQFF; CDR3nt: TGTGCCAGCAGGGACAGGCCCCTAGGGAATGAGCAGTTCTTC
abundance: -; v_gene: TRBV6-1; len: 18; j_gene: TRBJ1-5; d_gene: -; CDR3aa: CASSEDPGHHVSNQPQHF; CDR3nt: TGTGCCAGCAGTGAAGATCCGGGACACCATGTCAGCAATCAGCCCCAGCATTTT
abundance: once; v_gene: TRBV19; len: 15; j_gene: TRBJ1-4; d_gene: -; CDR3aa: CASSISGATNEKLFF; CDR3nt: TGTGCCAGTAGTATAAGCGGAGCCACTAATGAAAAACTGTTTTTT
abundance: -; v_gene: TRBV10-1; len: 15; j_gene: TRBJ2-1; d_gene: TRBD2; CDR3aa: CASSDGAGGYNEQFF; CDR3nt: TGCGCCAGCAGTGACGGAGCGGGGGGCTACAATGAGCAGTTCTTC
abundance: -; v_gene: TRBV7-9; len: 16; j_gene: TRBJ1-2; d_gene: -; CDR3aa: CASSHSGTQGNYGYTF; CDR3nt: TGTGCCAGCAGCCACTCAGGGACCCAGGGGAACTATGGCTACACCTTC
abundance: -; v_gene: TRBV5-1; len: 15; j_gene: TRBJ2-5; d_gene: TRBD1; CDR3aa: CASSWTGAESETQYF; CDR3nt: TGCGCCAGCAGCTGGACAGGGGCTGAGTCAGAGACCCAGTACTTC
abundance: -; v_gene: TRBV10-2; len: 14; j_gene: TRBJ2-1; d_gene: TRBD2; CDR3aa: CASSGAGGPGEQFF; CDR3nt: TGCGCCAGCAGTGGGGCGGGGGGGCCTGGTGAGCAGTTCTTC
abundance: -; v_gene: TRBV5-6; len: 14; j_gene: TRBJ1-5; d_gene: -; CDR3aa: CATDPGLRNQPQHF; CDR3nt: TGTGCCACCGACCCGGGACTCCGCAATCAGCCCCAGCATTTT
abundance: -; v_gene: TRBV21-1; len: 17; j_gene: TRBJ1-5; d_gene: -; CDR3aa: CASSKVVAGFSNQPQHF; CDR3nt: TGTGCCAGCAGCAAAGTAGTCGCAGGGTTTAGCAATCAGCCCCAGCATTTT
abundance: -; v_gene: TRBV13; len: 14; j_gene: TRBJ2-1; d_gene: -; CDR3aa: CASTPRDFDNEQFF; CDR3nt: TGTGCCAGCACCCCCCGAGACTTCGACAATGAGCAGTTCTTC
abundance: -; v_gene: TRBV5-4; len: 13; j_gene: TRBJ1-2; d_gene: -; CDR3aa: CASSRPDNYGYTF; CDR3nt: TGTGCCAGCAGCCGTCCAGATAACTATGGCTACACCTTC
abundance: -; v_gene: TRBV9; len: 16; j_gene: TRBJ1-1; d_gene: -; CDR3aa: CASSVDIGQTNTEAFF; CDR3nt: TGTGCCAGCAGCGTAGATATAGGACAAACGAACACTGAAGCTTTCTTT
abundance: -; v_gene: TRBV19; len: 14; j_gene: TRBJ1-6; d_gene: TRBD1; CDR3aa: CASSDTGAGSPLHF; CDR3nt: TGTGCCAGTAGTGACACAGGGGCGGGTTCACCCCTCCACTTT
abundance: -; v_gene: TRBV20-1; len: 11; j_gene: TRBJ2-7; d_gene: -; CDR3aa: CSAGTSSVQYF; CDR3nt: TGCAGTGCTGGAACTAGCTCGGTGCAGTACTTC